A single sample gave rise to the 21 T cell receptor beta chains below, sequenced in a study of CD8+ T cells in alopecia areata. Following extraction, RNA underwent reverse transcription to cDNA, which served as the sequencing template. Here immunoSEQ multiplex PCR was the method, and the copy in TCRdb shows in-frame clones only, minus some. The data contain approximately 150,000 clones, 55% to 75% of them seen just once; the ten biggest clones take up 13% to 15%. Treatment meaning: oral pan-JAK inhibitor, 5-10 mg twice daily. This material consisted of CD4+ T cells sorted from blood, taken at week 24, from a patient treated with tofacitinib. The receptors shown here come from a human donor with alopecia areata.

The sample holds a few counts of this clone. This could be a read error, since a much larger clone is one nucleotide away. The J gene is TRBJ2-1, the V gene TRBV30; TRBD2 matches at 7 bases. Losses at the gene ends were 3 bases for V and 10 bases for J; bases not matched to a gene: 15. The germline V gene encodes CDR1 GTSNPN and CDR2 SVGIG (reference sequence). This CDR3 region has 15 residues. The CDR3 nucleotides are TGTGCCTGGAGCGCCCCCATAGCGGGTTCCTACGAGCAGTTCTTC. This gives the protein CAWSAPIAGSYEQFF.

The rearrangement uses TRBV5-1 and TRBJ1-1, with D unresolved. V was shortened by 0 bases and J by 2 bases, with 8 bases between the two germline ends. Germline V CDR1 and CDR2: SGHRS, YFSETQ. There are 14 residues in the CDR3. The CDR3 DNA reads TGCGCCAGCAGCTTGGATGGCTTAAACACTGAAGCTTTCTTT. Amino acids: CASSLDGLNTEAFF.

This chain uses TRBV9 with TRBJ2-1, with D maybe TRBD1 (5 bases). This CDR3 spans 14 amino acids. The germline V gene has CDR1 SGDLS and CDR2 YYNGEE. Trimming stripped 4 bases from V and 5 bases from J, with 13 bases between. CDR3 protein: CASSPRQGNNEQFF. Written as DNA, the CDR3 is TGTGCCAGCAGCCCCCGGCAGGGAAACAATGAGCAGTTCTTC.

V gene TRBV10-3 combines with J gene TRBJ2-2, with D uncertain. The CDR3 loop spans 14 amino acids. Trimming took 5 bases from V and 2 from J, leaving 9 bases between them. Germline CDR1 ENHRY, CDR2 SYGVKD. The chain's CDR3 is CAISPSTNTGELFF. The CDR3 nucleotides are TGTGCCATCAGTCCGTCCACCAACACCGGGGAGCTGTTTTTT.

The chain has TRBV5-1 and TRBJ1-6; no clear D. Germline V gives CDR1 SGHRS, CDR2 YFSETQ. The CDR3 is 13 residues long. For the CDR3, the DNA is TGCGCGAGCGGTCGAGAGGGTGATTCACCCCTCCACTTT. Translating gives CASGREGDSPLHF.

This sequence joins TRBV15 and TRBJ1-2; D gene uncertain. Between the trimmed V and J ends, which lost 0 bases and 6 bases, there was a span of 14 bases. CDR1 is LNHNV, CDR2 YYDKDF, per germline (reference sequence). There are 15 residues in the CDR3. The CDR3, as DNA: TGTGCCACCAGCAGAGAGGATATCGTACCTGATGGCTACACCTTC. It yields the protein CATSREDIVPDGYTF.

The chain combines TRBV2 with TRBJ1-2; D ambiguous. Trimming shortened V by 7 bases and J by 4 bases, and 19 bases separated the two germline ends. Looked up from germline, CDR1 is SNHLY and CDR2 is FYNNEI. This CDR3 has 15 residues. CDR3 sequence: CASTLDSEASYGYTF. In DNA form, the CDR3 reads TGTGCCAGCACCCTCGACTCTGAAGCCTCCTATGGCTACACCTTC.

V usage is TRBV25-1 and J usage is TRBJ2-7, with 8 bases fitting TRBD2. CDR3 size: 15 residues. Trimming removed 8 bases from V and 5 bases from J; junction bases left unmatched: 14. Germline CDR1 reads MGHDK; CDR2 reads SYGVNS. The CDR3 region is CASWDSGGASDEQYF. CDR3 DNA: TGTGCCAGCTGGGATTCGGGGGGGGCCTCGGACGAGCAGTACTTC.

This clone was detected a few times. V usage is TRBV5-1 and J usage is TRBJ2-1; 10 bases agree with TRBD1. V lost 2 bases to trimming and J lost 6 bases; unmatched junction nucleotides: 5. CDR1 and CDR2 from the germline V gene are SGHRS and YFSETQ. The CDR3 is 15 residues long. The CDR3, as DNA: TGCGCCAGCAGCTTCAGACAGGGGGCCTCCAATGAGCAGTTCTTC. Encoded protein: CASSFRQGASNEQFF.

The gene calls are TRBV27 and TRBJ2-7, with 9 bases matching TRBD1. V lost 2 bases and J lost 7; bases outside the gene matches: 12. The length of the CDR3 is 16 residues. CDR1 and CDR2 from the germline V gene are MNHEY and SMNVEV (reference sequence). For the CDR3, the DNA is TGTGCCAGCAGTTTACAGAAGACAGGGGGAAGGGGAGAGCAGTACTTC. It encodes CASSLQKTGGRGEQYF.

This chain joins TRBV30 and TRBJ1-2, with D perhaps TRBD1 (6 bases). CDR1 and CDR2 from the germline V gene are GTSNPN and SVGIG (reference sequence). Between the trimmed V and J ends, which lost 5 bases and 1 base, there was a span of 11 bases. This CDR3 spans 13 amino acids. The CDR3 loop is CAWQQGLNYGYTF. DNA for the CDR3: TGTGCCTGGCAACAGGGACTTAACTATGGCTACACCTTC.

This chain uses TRBV12-5 with TRBJ2-7; 7 nucleotides line up with TRBD1. V shed 1 base and J 3 bases; nucleotides not matched to a gene: 6. The CDR3 loop spans 15 amino acids. The V gene's germline CDR1 is LGHNT and CDR2 FRNRAP. CDR3 nucleotides: TGTGCTAGTGGTTTGGGGGGAACAGGGGACTACGAGCAGTACTTC. This translates into CASGLGGTGDYEQYF.

The chain combines TRBV9 with TRBJ1-1; the D is unclear. The germline V and J ends were trimmed by 0 bases and 1 base, with 16 bases remaining between them. Per the germline V gene, CDR1 is SGDLS and CDR2 is YYNGEE. This CDR3 contains 17 residues. CDR3 loop: CASSVVMATSGNTEAFF. The CDR3 DNA reads TGTGCCAGCAGCGTAGTGATGGCGACATCGGGGAACACTGAAGCTTTCTTT.

The chain carries TRBV5-1 and TRBJ1-2; 7 positions agree with TRBD1. The CDR3 has 13 residues. V shed 5 bases, J shed 4 bases, and the junction held 5 bases outside the gene matches. From germline, CDR1 is SGHRS and CDR2 YFSETQ. CDR3 sequence: CASSSGQSYGYTF. DNA of the CDR3: TGCGCCAGCAGTTCGGGACAGTCCTATGGCTACACCTTC. Based on the CDR3 plus reference TRBV5-1 and TRBJ1-2, the full variable domain is KAGVTQTPRYLIKTRGQQVTLSCSPISGHRSVSWYQQTPGQGLQFLFEYFSETQRNKGNFPGRFSGRQFSNSRSEMNVSTLELGDSALYLCASSSGQSYGYTFGSGTRLTVV.

The chain is built from TRBV6-5 and TRBJ2-4; the D gene is possibly TRBD1 (5 bases). V lost 2 bases to trimming and J lost 0 bases, with 11 bases between them. This CDR3 contains 16 residues. The germline V gene has CDR1 MNHEY and CDR2 SVGAGI. The CDR3: CASSYHATVAKNIQYF. The CDR3 coding sequence is TGTGCCAGCAGTTACCACGCGACAGTAGCCAAAAACATTCAGTACTTC.

This chain joins TRBV2 and TRBJ2-5; the D is unclear. The CDR3 sequence is 12 residues long. Trimming removed 7 bases at V and 5 bases at J, with 11 bases between. Germline values: CDR1 SNHLY, CDR2 FYNNEI. Here the CDR3 DNA reads TGTGCCAGCACCTCGAACGAGGAGACCCAGTACTTC. This codes for CASTSNEETQYF.

The chain employs TRBV29-1 and TRBJ1-4; D not resolved. V lost 6 bases to trimming and J lost 4 bases, with 12 bases between them. The CDR3 is 13 amino acids. Germline V CDR1 and CDR2: SQVTM, ANQGSEA. The CDR3 DNA reads as TGCAGCGTCCGGACGGTTTTTAATGAAAAACTGTTTTTT. Its protein is CSVRTVFNEKLFF. Supplemented by reference TRBV29-1 and TRBJ1-4, the full variable domain reads SAVISQKPSRDICQRGTSLTIQCQVDSQVTMMFWYRQQPGQSLTLIATANQGSEATYESGFVIDKFPISRPNLTFSTLTVSNMSPEDSSIYLCSVRTVFNEKLFFGSGTQLSVL.

This clone was detected a few times. The V call is TRBV18, the J call TRBJ1-4, with a weak D call TRBD1 (6 bases). This CDR3 is 16 amino acids long. Trimming shortened V by 0 bases and J by 10 bases, and 18 bases separated the two germline ends. From germline, CDR1 is KGHSH and CDR2 LQKENI. The CDR3, as DNA: TGTGCCAGCTCACCACCCTTGCCAGGGGTAGGCGGAAAACTGTTTTTT. Protein sequence: CASSPPLPGVGGKLFF.

The gene calls are TRBV19 and TRBJ2-3; D is perhaps TRBD2 (5 bases). The ends were cut back, 1 base at V and 3 bases at J, with 11 bases in the middle. This CDR3 is built from 15 residues. CDR1 is LNHDA, CDR2 SQIVND, per germline (reference sequence). DNA of the CDR3: TGTGCCAGTAGTATAGTCGCGGGTCGGACAGATACGCAGTATTTT. Residues: CASSIVAGRTDTQYF.

The rearrangement uses TRBV2 and TRBJ2-3; 7 positions match TRBD2. The trim removed 2 bases at V and 13 bases at J, leaving 9 bases unmatched. The CDR3 is made up of 13 amino acids. Germline loops: CDR1 SNHLY, CDR2 FYNNEI. The CDR3 bases are TGTGCCAGCAGTGAAACCACGGGGGGTCGGAAGTATTTT. It translates to CASSETTGGRKYF. The complete variable domain, with remaining parts taken from reference TRBV2 and TRBJ2-3, reads EPEVTQTPSHQVTQMGQEVILRCVPISNHLYFYWYRQILGQKVEFLVSFYNNEISEKSEIFDDQFSVERPDGSNFTLKIRSTKLEDSAMYFCASSETTGGRKYFGPGTRLTVL.

The CDR3 reads CASRTEAYEQYF. The DNA of the CDR3 is TGTGCCAGCAGGACAGAAGCCTACGAGCAGTACTTC. The chain joins TRBV2 to TRBJ2-7; D is possibly TRBD1 (5 bases). Per the germline V gene, CDR1 is SNHLY and CDR2 is FYNNEI. V was shortened by 6 bases and J by 2 bases, with 8 bases between the two germline ends. This CDR3 contains 12 residues. Full variable domain (rest looked up from reference TRBV2 and TRBJ2-7): EPEVTQTPSHQVTQMGQEVILRCVPISNHLYFYWYRQILGQKVEFLVSFYNNEISEKSEIFDDQFSVERPDGSNFTLKIRSTKLEDSAMYFCASRTEAYEQYFGPGTRLTVT.